This TCR beta chain appears in the sequencing data of a study of T-cell reconstitution after alpha-beta-depleted transplantation in children. Study conclusions and caveats: One year after transplant, T-cell counts and diversity came mostly from newly produced T cells. Some patients owed their high day-60 TCRbeta diversity to surviving recipient T cells and thymic progenitors. About two months after transplant, alpha-beta T cells reportedly came from several hundred expanded graft clones.

The library targeted TCRbeta and was prepared with unique molecular identifiers. TCRdb passed the PCR reads through MiXCR, listing each CDR3 protein once. Here the sample spans over 200,000 distinct CDR3 sequences, 11% being singletons. CDR3 length: 20 amino acids. Trimming cost V 5 bases and J 2 bases, with 28 bases left between them. Germline V CDR1 and CDR2: SEHNR, FQNEAQ (reference sequence). This clonotype was seen more than once but under ten times. Antigen unknown. The receptor comes from a child under two years old with acute myeloid leukemia, due to receive a stem cell transplant. Sequenced material: PBMCs, taken before TCRalphabeta/CD19-depleted stem cell transplant. This chain uses TRBV7-9 with TRBJ2-1; tentative D call: TRBD1 (6 bases). The CDR3 loop reads CASSRYGGEAGLAAYNEQFF. The CDR3 DNA is TGTGCCAGCAGCCGGTATGGGGGCGAAGCCGGGCTAGCCGCCTACAATGAGCAGTTCTTC.